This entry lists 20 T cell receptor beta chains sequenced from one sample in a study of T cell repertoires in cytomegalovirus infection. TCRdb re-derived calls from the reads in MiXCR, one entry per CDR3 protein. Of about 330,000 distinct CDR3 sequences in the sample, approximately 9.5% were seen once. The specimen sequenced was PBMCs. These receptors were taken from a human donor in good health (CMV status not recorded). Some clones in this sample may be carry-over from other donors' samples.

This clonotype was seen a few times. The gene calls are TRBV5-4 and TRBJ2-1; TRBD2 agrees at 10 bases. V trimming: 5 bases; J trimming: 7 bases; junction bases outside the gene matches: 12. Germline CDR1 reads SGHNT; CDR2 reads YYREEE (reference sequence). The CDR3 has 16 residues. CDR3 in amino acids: CASRPNVAGGGNEQFF. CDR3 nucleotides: TGTGCCAGCAGACCCAACGTAGCGGGAGGTGGGAATGAGCAGTTCTTC.

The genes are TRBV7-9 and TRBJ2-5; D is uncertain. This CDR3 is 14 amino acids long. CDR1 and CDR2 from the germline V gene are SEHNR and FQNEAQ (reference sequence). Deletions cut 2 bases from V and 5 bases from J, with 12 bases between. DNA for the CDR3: TGTGCCAGCAGCTTAATATCCCGGCGGGAGACCCAGTACTTC. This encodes CASSLISRRETQYF.

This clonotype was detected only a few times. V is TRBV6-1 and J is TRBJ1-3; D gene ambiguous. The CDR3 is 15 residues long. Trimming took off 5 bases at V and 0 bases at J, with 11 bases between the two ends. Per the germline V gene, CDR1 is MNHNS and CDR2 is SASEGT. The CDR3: CASSQTLSSGNTIYF. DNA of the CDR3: TGTGCCAGCAGTCAGACGCTGAGCTCTGGAAACACCATATATTTT.

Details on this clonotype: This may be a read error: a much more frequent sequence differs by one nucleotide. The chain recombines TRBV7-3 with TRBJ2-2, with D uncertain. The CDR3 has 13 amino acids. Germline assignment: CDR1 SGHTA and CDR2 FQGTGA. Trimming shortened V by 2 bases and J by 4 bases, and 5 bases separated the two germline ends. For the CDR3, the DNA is TGTGCCAGCAGCTTAGCGAGCACCGGGGAGCTGTTTTTT. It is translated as CASSLASTGELFF.

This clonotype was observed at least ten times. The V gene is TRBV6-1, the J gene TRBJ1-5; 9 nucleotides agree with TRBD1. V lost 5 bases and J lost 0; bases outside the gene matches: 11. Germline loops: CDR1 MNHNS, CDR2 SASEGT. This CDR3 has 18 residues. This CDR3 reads CASSRRGQGANSNQPQHF. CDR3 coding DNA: TGTGCCAGCAGTCGTCGGGGACAGGGAGCAAATAGCAATCAGCCCCAGCATTTT.

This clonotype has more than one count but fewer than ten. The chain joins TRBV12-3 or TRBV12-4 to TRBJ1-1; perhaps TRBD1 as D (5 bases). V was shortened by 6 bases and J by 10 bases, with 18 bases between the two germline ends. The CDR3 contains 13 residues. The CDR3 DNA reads TGTGCCAGCAGCCCGGGACTCCCGGGTGGAGCTTTCTTT. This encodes CASSPGLPGGAFF.

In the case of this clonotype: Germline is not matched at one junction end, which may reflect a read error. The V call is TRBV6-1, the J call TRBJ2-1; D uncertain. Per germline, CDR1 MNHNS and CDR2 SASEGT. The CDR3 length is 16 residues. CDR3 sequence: CASSGGATTSDNEQFF. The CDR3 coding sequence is TGTGCCAGCAGTGGCGGAGCGACAACCTCCGACAATGAGCAGTTCTTC.

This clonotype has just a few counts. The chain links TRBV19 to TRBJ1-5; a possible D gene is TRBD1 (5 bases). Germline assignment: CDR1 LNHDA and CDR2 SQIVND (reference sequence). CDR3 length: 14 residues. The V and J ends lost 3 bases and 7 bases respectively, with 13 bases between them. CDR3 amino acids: CASSISQDVQPQHF. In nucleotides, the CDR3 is TGTGCCAGTAGTATTTCACAGGACGTACAGCCCCAGCATTTT.

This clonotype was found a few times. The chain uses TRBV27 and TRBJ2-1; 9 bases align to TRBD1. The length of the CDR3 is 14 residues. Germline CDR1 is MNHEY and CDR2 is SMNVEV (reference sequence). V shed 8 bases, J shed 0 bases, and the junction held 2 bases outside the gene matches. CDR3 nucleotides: TGTGCCAGCCAGACAGGGGGCTCCTACAATGAGCAGTTCTTC. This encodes CASQTGGSYNEQFF.

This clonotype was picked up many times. CDR3 DNA: TGCAGTGCTAGAGTTCGGACAGGGGGCGAGTACGAGCAGTACTTC. It encodes CSARVRTGGEYEQYF. The chain employs TRBV20-1 and TRBJ2-7, with 11 bases matching TRBD1. CDR1 and CDR2 (germline): DFQATT, SNEGSKA (reference sequence). The junction had 6 bases not matched to a gene; V was cut back by 1 base and J by 4 bases. The CDR3 loop spans 15 amino acids.

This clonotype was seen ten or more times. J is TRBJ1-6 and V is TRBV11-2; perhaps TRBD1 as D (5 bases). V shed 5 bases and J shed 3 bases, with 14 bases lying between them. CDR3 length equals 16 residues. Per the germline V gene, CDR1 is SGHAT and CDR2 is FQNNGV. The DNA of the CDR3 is TGTGCCAGCAGCCACAACCGGGACCACTATAATTCACCCCTCCACTTT. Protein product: CASSHNRDHYNSPLHF.

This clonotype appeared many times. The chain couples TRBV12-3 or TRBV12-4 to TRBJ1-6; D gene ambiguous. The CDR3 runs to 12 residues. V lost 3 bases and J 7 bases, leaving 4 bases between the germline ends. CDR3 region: CASSFENSPLHF. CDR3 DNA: TGTGCCAGCAGTTTTGAGAATTCACCCCTCCACTTT.

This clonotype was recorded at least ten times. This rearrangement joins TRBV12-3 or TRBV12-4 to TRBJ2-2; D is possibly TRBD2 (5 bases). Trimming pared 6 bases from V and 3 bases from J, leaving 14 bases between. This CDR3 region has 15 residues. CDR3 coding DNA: TGTGCCAGCAGCCTGAGGGAGTTGGACACCGGGGAGCTGTTTTTT. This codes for CASSLRELDTGELFF.

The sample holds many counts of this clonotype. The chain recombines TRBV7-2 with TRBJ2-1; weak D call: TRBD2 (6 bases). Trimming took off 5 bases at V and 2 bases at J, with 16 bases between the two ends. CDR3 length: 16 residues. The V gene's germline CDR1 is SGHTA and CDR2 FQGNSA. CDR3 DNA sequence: TGTGCCAGCAGCATGGAGGGAAGAGGGACCTACAATGAGCAGTTCTTC. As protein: CASSMEGRGTYNEQFF.

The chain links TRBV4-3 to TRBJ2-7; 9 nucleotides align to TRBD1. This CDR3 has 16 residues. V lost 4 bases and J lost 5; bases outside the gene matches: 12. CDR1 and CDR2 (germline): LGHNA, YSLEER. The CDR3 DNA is TGCGCCAGCAGCCGCGAGACCGGGACAGGGATCCACGAGCAGTACTTC. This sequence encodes CASSRETGTGIHEQYF.

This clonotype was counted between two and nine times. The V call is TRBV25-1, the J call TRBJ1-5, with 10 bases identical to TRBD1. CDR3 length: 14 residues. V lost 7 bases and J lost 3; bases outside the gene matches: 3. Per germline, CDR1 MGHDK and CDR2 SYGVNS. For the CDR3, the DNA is TGTGCCAGCACAGGGACAGGGGCCAATCAGCCCCAGCATTTT. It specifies CASTGTGANQPQHF.

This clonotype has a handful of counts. The CDR3 sequence is CSARGLAREALNTEAFF. CDR3 DNA: TGCAGTGCTAGGGGCTTAGCCAGAGAGGCGCTGAACACTGAAGCTTTCTTT. The V gene is TRBV20-1, the J gene TRBJ1-1; D unclear. This CDR3 comprises 17 residues. The germline V and J ends were trimmed by 3 bases and 0 bases, with 20 bases remaining between them. The germline CDR1 and CDR2 sequences are DFQATT and SNEGSKA (reference sequence).

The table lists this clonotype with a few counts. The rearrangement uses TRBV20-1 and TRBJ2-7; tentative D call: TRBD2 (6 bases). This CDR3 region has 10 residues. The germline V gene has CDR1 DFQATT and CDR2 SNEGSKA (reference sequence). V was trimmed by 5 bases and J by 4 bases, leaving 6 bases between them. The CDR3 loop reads CSAAGYEQYF. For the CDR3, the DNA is TGCAGTGCTGCGGGGTACGAGCAGTACTTC.

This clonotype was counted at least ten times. CDR3 coding DNA: TGTGCCAGCAGCTCCCGCGGACAGGCACCGGATACGCAGTATTTT. The encoded protein is CASSSRGQAPDTQYF. This sequence joins TRBV7-9 and TRBJ2-3, with TRBD1 matching 7 bases. There are 15 residues in the CDR3. Germline-derived CDR1 and CDR2 are SEHNR and FQNEAQ (reference sequence). The V and J ends lost 4 bases and 6 bases, in that order; junction bases with no gene match: 10.

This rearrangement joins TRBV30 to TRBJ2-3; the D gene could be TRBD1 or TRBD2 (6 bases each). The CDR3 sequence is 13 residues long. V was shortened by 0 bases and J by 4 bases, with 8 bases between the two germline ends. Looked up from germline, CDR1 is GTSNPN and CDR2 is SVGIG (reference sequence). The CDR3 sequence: CAWSVRGADTQYF. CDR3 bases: TGTGCCTGGAGTGTAAGGGGGGCAGATACGCAGTATTTT. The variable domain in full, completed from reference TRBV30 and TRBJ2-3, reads SQTIHQWPATLVQPVGSPLSLECTVEGTSNPNLYWYRQAAGRGLQLLFYSVGIGQISSEVPQNLSASRPQDRQFILSSKKLLLSDSGFYLCAWSVRGADTQYFGPGTRLTVL.